Here is one T cell receptor (beta chain) with its context. Its antigen remains unknown. This sample was included in a study of shared clonotypes between healthy human individuals. Study-level points and caveats: Among the subsets, naive ones generally showed larger estimated richness than memory ones. Only a few donors were included, so the genetic and exposure-history diversity represented was limited.

Template for every sorted-subset replicate PCR totaled around 200 ng DNA, around 33,000 T cell genomes. This table comes from immunoSEQ multiplex PCR, and its TCRdb copy is limited to in-frame clones, with some not included. The sample holds hundreds of thousands of clones; under 80% are singletons and the top ten take more than 1.5%. Trimming shortened V by 2 bases and J by 5 bases, and 12 bases separated the two germline ends. The germline gives CDR1 MGHRA, CDR2 YSYEKL. This CDR3 is 14 amino acids long. The gene calls are TRBV4-1 and TRBJ2-5; a possible D gene is TRBD1 (6 bases). Sequenced: memory CD4+ T cells sorted from blood. Subset specified: CD45RA-negative fraction. This TCR was sampled from a woman in her 30s in good health. The CDR3 region is CASSQTTGLETQYF. The CDR3 DNA reads TGCGCCAGCAGCCAAACTACAGGGCTCGAGACCCAGTACTTC.